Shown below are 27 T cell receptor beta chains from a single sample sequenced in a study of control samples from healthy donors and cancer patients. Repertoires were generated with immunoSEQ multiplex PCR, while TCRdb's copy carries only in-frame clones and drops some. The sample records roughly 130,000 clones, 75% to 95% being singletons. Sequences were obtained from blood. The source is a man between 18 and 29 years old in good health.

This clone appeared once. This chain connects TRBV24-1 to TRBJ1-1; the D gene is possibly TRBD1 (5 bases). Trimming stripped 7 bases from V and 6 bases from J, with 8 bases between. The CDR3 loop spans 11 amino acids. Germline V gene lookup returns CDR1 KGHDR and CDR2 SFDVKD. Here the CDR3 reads CATSQGSEAFF. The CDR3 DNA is TGTGCCACCAGCCAGGGCTCTGAAGCTTTCTTT.

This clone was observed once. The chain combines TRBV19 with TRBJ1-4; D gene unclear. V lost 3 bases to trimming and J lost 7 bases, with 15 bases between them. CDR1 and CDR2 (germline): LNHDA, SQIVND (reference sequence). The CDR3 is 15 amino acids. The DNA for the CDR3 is TGTGCCAGTAGTATCGGAGGCGGAACGGGTGAAAAACTGTTTTTT. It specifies CASSIGGGTGEKLFF.

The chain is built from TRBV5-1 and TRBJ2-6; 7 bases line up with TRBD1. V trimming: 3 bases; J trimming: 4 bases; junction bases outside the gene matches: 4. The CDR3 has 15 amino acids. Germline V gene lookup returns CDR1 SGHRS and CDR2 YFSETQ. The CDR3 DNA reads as TGCGCCAGCAGCTCGACAGGGCCCGGGGCCAACGTCCTGACTTTC. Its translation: CASSSTGPGANVLTF.

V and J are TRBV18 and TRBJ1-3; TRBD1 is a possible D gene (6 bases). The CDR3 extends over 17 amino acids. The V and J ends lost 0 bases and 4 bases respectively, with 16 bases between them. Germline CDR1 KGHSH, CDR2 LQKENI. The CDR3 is CASSPPGGRRFGNTIYF. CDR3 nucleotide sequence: TGTGCCAGCTCACCACCGGGGGGGCGCCGGTTCGGAAACACCATATATTTT.

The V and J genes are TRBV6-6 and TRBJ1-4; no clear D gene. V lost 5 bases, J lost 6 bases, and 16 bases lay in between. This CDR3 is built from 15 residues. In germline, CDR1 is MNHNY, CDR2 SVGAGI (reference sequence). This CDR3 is CASSDTRLSDEKLFF. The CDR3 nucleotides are TGTGCCAGCAGTGACACCCGATTAAGCGATGAAAAACTGTTTTTT.

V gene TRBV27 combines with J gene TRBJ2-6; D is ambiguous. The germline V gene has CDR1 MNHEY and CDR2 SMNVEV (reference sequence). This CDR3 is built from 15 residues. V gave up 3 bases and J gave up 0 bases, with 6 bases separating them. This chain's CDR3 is CASSLFPSGANVLTF. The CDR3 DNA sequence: TGTGCCAGCAGTTTGTTCCCCTCTGGGGCCAACGTCCTGACTTTC.

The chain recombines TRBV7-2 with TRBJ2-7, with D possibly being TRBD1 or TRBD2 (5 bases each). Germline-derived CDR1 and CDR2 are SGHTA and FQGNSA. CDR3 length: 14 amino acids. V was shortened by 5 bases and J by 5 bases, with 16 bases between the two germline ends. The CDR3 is CASSDSGRLDEQYF. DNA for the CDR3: TGTGCCAGCAGCGACTCGGGACGGCTCGACGAGCAGTACTTC.

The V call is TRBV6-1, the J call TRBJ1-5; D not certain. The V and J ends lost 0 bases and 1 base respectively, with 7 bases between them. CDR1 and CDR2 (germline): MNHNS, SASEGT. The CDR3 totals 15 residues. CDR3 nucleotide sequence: TGTGCCAGCAGTGAAGCGCCAGACAGCAATCAGCCCCAGCATTTT. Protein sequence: CASSEAPDSNQPQHF.

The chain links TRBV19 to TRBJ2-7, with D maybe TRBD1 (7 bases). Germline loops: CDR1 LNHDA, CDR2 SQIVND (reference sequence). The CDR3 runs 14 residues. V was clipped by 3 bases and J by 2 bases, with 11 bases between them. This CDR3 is CASSMRDRAYEQYF. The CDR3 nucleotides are TGTGCCAGTAGTATGCGGGACAGAGCCTACGAGCAGTACTTC. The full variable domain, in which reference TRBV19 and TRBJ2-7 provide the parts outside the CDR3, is DGGITQSPKYLFRKEGQNVTLSCEQNLNHDAMYWYRQDPGQGLRLIYYSQIVNDFQKGDIAEGYSVSREKKESFPLTVTSAQKNPTAFYLCASSMRDRAYEQYFGPGTRLTVT.

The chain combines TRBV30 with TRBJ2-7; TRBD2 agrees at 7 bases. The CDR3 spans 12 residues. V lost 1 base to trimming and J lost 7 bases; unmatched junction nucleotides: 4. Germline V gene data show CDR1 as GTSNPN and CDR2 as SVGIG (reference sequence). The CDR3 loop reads CAWSGAGVEQYF. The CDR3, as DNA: TGTGCCTGGAGTGGGGCGGGGGTGGAGCAGTACTTC.

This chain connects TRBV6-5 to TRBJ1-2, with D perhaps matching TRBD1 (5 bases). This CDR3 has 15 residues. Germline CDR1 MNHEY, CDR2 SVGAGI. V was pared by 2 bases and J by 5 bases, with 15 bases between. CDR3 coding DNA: TGTGCCAGCAGTTACCCGGGCAGGGAGGGATATGGCTACACCTTC. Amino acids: CASSYPGREGYGYTF.

DNA of the CDR3: TGTGCCAGTAGTACCCCAAGGGGGAACACTGAAGCTTTCTTT. This codes for CASSTPRGNTEAFF. This chain uses TRBV19 with TRBJ1-1; D might be TRBD1 (5 bases). Germline CDR1 LNHDA, CDR2 SQIVND (reference sequence). The V and J ends lost 4 bases and 1 base respectively, with 10 bases between them. This CDR3 is 14 amino acids long.

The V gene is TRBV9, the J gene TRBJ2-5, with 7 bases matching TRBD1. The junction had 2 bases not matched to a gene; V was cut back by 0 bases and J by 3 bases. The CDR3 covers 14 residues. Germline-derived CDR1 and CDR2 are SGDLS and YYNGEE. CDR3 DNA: TGTGCCAGCAGCGTAGCCGGGACAGAAGAGACCCAGTACTTC. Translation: CASSVAGTEETQYF.

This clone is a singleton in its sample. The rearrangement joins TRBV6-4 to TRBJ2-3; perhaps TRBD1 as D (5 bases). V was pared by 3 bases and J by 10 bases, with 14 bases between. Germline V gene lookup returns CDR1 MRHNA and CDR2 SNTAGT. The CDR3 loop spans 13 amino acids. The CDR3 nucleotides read TGTGCCAGCAGTGAGACCGACCAGGGTGCGCAGTATTTT. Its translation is CASSETDQGAQYF.

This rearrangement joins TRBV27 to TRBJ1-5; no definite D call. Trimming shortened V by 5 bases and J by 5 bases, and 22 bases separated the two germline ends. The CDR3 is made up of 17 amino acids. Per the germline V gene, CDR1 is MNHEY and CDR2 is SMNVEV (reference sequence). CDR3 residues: CASSGLSGLGLHQPQHF. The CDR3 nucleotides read TGTGCCAGCAGTGGTTTGTCGGGCCTCGGCTTGCATCAGCCCCAGCATTTT.

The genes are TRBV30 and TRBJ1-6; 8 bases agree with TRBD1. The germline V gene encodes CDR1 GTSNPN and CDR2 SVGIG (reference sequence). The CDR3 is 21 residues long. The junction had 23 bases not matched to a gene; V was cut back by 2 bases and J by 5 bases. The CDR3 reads CAWSPPADRVSFWVDNSPLHF. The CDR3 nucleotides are TGTGCCTGGAGTCCACCCGCGGACAGGGTTTCATTTTGGGTGGATAATTCACCCCTCCACTTT.

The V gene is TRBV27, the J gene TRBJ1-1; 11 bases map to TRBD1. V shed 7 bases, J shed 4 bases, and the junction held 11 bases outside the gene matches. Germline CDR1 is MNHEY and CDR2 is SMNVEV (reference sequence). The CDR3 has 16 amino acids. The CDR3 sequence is CASTLQLGQGVTEAFF. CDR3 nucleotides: TGTGCCAGCACCCTGCAATTGGGACAGGGGGTCACTGAAGCTTTCTTT.

The CDR3 DNA follows: TGCGCCAGCAGCTTGAGCCAGACTAATGAAAAACTGTTTTTT. This gives the protein CASSLSQTNEKLFF. The chain links TRBV5-1 to TRBJ1-4, with unresolved D. Trimming took off 1 base at V and 2 bases at J, with 6 bases between the two ends. The length of the CDR3 is 14 residues. CDR1 is SGHRS, CDR2 YFSETQ, per germline.

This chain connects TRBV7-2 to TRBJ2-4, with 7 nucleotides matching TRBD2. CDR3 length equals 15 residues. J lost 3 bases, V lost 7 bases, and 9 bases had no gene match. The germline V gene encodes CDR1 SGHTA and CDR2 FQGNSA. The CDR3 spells CASTSPPGGKNIQYF. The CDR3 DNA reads TGTGCCAGCACGTCACCCCCGGGAGGCAAAAACATTCAGTACTTC.

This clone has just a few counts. CDR3 DNA sequence: TGCGCCAGCAGACCGTACGTGAATGAAAAACTGTTTTTT. Protein product: CASRPYVNEKLFF. V and J are TRBV5-1 and TRBJ1-4; D remains ambiguous. Germline loops: CDR1 SGHRS, CDR2 YFSETQ. The V gene lost 5 bases and the J gene lost 5 bases, with 10 bases spanning the gap. CDR3 length equals 13 residues.

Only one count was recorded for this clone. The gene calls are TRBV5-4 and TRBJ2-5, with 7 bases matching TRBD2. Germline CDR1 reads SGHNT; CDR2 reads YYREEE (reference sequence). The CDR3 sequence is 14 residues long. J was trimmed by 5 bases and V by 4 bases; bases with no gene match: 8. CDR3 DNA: TGTGCCAGCAGCCCCCGGGGAGGGGTTGAGACCCAGTACTTC. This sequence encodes CASSPRGGVETQYF. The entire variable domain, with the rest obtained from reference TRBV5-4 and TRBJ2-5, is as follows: ETGVTQSPTHLIKTRGQQVTLRCSSQSGHNTVSWYQQALGQGPQFIFQYYREEENGRGNFPPRFSGLQFPNYSSELNVNALELDDSALYLCASSPRGGVETQYFGPGTRLLVL.

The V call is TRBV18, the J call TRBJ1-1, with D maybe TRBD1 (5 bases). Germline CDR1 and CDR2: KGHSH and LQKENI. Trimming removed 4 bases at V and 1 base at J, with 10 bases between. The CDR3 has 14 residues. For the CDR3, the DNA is TGTGCCAGCTCACAGTCTACAGGGAACACTGAAGCTTTCTTT. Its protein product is CASSQSTGNTEAFF.

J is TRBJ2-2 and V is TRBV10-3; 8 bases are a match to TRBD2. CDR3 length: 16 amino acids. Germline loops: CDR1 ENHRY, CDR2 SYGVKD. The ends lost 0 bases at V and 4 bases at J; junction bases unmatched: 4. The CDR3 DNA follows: TGTGCCATCAGTGAGTCAACGGGGGGGGGCACCGGGGAGCTGTTTTTT. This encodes CAISESTGGGTGELFF.

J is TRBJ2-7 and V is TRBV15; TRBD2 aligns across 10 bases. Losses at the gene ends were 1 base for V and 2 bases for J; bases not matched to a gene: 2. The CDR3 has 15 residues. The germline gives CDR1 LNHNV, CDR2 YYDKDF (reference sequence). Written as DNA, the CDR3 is TGTGCCACCAGCAGAGGTCTAGCGGGAGCCTACGAGCAGTACTTC. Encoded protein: CATSRGLAGAYEQYF.

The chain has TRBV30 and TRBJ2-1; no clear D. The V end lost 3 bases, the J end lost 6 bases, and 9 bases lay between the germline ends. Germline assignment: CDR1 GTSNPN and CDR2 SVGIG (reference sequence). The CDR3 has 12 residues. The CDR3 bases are TGTGCCTGGAGCTACACCAGCAATGAGCAGTTCTTC. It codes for CAWSYTSNEQFF.

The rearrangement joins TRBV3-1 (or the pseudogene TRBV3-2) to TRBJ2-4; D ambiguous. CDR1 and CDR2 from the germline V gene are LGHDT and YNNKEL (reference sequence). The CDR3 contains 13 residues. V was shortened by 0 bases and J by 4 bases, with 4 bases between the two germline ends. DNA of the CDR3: TGTGCCAGCAGCCAAGAGGGGAAAAACATTCAGTACTTC. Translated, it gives CASSQEGKNIQYF.

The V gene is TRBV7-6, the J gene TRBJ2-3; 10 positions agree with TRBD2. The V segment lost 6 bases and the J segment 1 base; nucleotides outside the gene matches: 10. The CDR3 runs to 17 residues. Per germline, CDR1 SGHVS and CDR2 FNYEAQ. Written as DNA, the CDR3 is TGTGCCAGCAGTTTAATAGCGGGGGGACTTGGCACAGATACGCAGTATTTT. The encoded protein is CASSLIAGGLGTDTQYF.